These 29 T cell receptor beta chains share one sample of origin, sequenced in a study of identical twins. TCRdb used MiXCR to reprocess the 5' RACE reads, holding one entry per CDR3 protein. The sample shows about 450,000 distinct CDR3 sequences, approximately 17% of them seen only once. Sequencing was carried out using naive T cells sorted from blood. The receptors stem from a man aged 45-65 years in good health.

V and J are TRBV6-5 and TRBJ1-6; 10 bases agree with TRBD1. Per the germline V gene, CDR1 is MNHEY and CDR2 is SVGAGI. The CDR3 consists of 14 residues. The V and J ends lost 2 bases and 9 bases, in that order; junction bases with no gene match: 1. DNA of the CDR3: TGTGCCAGCAGTTACGGGACAGGGGCTTCACCCCTCCACTTT. Protein sequence: CASSYGTGASPLHF.

In this sample, this clonotype turned up many times. The chain has TRBV19 and TRBJ1-5; 8 bases line up with TRBD1. The CDR3 contains 16 residues. Trimming cost V 3 bases and J 1 base; bases outside gene matches: 5. Germline values: CDR1 LNHDA, CDR2 SQIVND (reference sequence). The CDR3 here is CASSMLWTGSNQPQHF. For the CDR3, the DNA is TGTGCCAGTAGTATGCTATGGACAGGGAGCAATCAGCCCCAGCATTTT.

This rearrangement joins TRBV20-1 to TRBJ2-5; 10 bases are a match to TRBD1. There are 15 residues in the CDR3. In germline, CDR1 is DFQATT, CDR2 SNEGSKA (reference sequence). With 3 bases clipped from V and 5 bases from J, the junction kept 9 bases outside the gene matches. CDR3 sequence (DNA): TGCAGTGCTAGCCCCGACAGGGGGCGGGGGGAGACCCAGTACTTC. This codes for CSASPDRGRGETQYF.

The chain recombines TRBV20-1 with TRBJ1-2, with 8 bases lining up with TRBD1. The germline V gene encodes CDR1 DFQATT and CDR2 SNEGSKA (reference sequence). The junction had 7 bases not matched to a gene; V was cut back by 5 bases and J by 8 bases. The CDR3 is 12 amino acids. The CDR3 DNA reads TGCAGTGCTTCTACAGGGGGAAAGGGCTACACCTTC. Its translation: CSASTGGKGYTF.

The V and J genes are TRBV2 and TRBJ1-1; D ambiguous. The CDR3 length is 14 residues. Trimming left V 2 bases short and J 1 base short, with 8 bases between. Germline loops: CDR1 SNHLY, CDR2 FYNNEI. In DNA form, the CDR3 reads TGTGCCAGCAGTGAATCCCGGTCGAACACTGAAGCTTTCTTT. Its protein is CASSESRSNTEAFF.

Note on this clonotype: Since a much larger clone is just one base distant, this may be a read error. This chain uses TRBV27 with TRBJ2-3; 7 bases map to TRBD2. The CDR3 spans 19 residues. Germline CDR1 and CDR2: MNHEY and SMNVEV (reference sequence). The CDR3 coding sequence is TGTGCCAACAGTCCCTGGTGGGGGTCGGGTAGCGGGTCCACAGATACGCAGTATTTT. This sequence encodes CANSPWWGSGSGSTDTQYF.

This clonotype was observed a single time. The chain has TRBV28 and TRBJ2-7; D gene unclear. Germline CDR1 and CDR2: MDHEN and SYDVKM. V lost 8 bases and J 4 bases, leaving 12 bases between the germline ends. The CDR3 is made up of 12 amino acids. The CDR3 sequence: CASQTTGYEQYF. The CDR3 DNA sequence: TGTGCCAGCCAAACCACGGGTTACGAGCAGTACTTC.

This clonotype was recorded at least ten times. The chain links TRBV6-1 to TRBJ1-2; 8 bases are a match to TRBD1. CDR1 and CDR2 (germline): MNHNS, SASEGT. The CDR3 has 14 amino acids. Losses at the gene ends were 6 bases for V and 3 bases for J; bases not matched to a gene: 6. CDR3 amino acids: CASRPGQGDYGYTF. CDR3 sequence (DNA): TGTGCCAGCAGACCAGGACAGGGCGACTATGGCTACACCTTC.

V gene TRBV20-1 combines with J gene TRBJ2-6; D is undetermined. The length of the CDR3 is 14 residues. CDR1 is DFQATT, CDR2 SNEGSKA, per germline (reference sequence). V was cut by 6 bases and J by 8 bases, with 17 bases left in between. The CDR3 sequence: CSATGLPRSNVLTF. The CDR3 nucleotides read TGCAGTGCCACCGGGCTCCCGCGGTCCAACGTCCTGACTTTC.

The genes are TRBV4-2 and TRBJ2-7, with 7 bases fitting TRBD1. Germline-derived CDR1 and CDR2 are LGHNA and YNFKEQ. V was clipped by 8 bases and J by 4 bases; unmatched bases: 11. CDR3 size: 14 residues. The CDR3 nucleotides read TGTGCCAGCGGACAGAGACAGGGCGGGTACGAGCAGTACTTC. This sequence encodes CASGQRQGGYEQYF.

This clonotype has just a few counts. This sequence joins TRBV30 and TRBJ1-1; 7 bases are shared with TRBD1. This CDR3 spans 14 amino acids. Looked up from germline, CDR1 is GTSNPN and CDR2 is SVGIG (reference sequence). V was clipped by 2 bases and J by 1 base; unmatched bases: 4. CDR3 protein: CAWSRDSSNTEAFF. The CDR3 DNA is TGTGCCTGGAGTAGGGACAGTTCGAACACTGAAGCTTTCTTT.

The chain is built from TRBV27 and TRBJ1-5; D not resolved. In germline, CDR1 is MNHEY, CDR2 SMNVEV (reference sequence). V was shortened by 0 bases and J by 4 bases, with 10 bases between the two germline ends. The CDR3 is 15 amino acids. CDR3 in DNA: TGTGCCAGCAGTTTATCGTCCACGATTAATCAGCCCCAGCATTTT. Translated, it gives CASSLSSTINQPQHF.

This clonotype showed up many times. The rearrangement links TRBV20-1 to TRBJ2-5, with a weak D call TRBD2 (6 bases). V gave up 5 bases and J gave up 0 bases, with 16 bases separating them. Germline V gives CDR1 DFQATT, CDR2 SNEGSKA (reference sequence). The CDR3 is 15 amino acids. The CDR3 DNA is TGCAGTGCTGGGGACTCGATGTCCTACCAAGAGACCCAGTACTTC. Translation gives CSAGDSMSYQETQYF.

V usage is TRBV18 and J usage is TRBJ2-7, with TRBD2 as a possible D gene (6 bases). The CDR3 contains 17 residues. V shed 2 bases and J shed 0 bases, with 17 bases lying between them. The V gene's germline CDR1 is KGHSH and CDR2 LQKENI. The CDR3 DNA follows: TGTGCCAGCTCACCATCGATTAGCGGCGTGAGCTCCTACGAGCAGTACTTC. Its translation: CASSPSISGVSSYEQYF.

In its sample, this clonotype was seen many times. The chain joins TRBV7-9 to TRBJ2-7, with D perhaps TRBD1 or TRBD2 (5 bases each). The length of the CDR3 is 12 residues. Germline V CDR1 and CDR2: SEHNR, FQNEAQ (reference sequence). V was shortened by 6 bases and J by 2 bases, with 8 bases between the two germline ends. The CDR3: CASSMGPYEQYF. CDR3 DNA: TGTGCCAGCAGTATGGGACCCTACGAGCAGTACTTC. The whole variable domain, remainder taken from reference TRBV7-9 and TRBJ2-7, is DTGVSQNPRHKITKRGQNVTFRCDPISEHNRLYWYRQTLGQGPEFLTYFQNEAQLEKSRLLSDRFSAERPKGSFSTLEIQRTEQGDSAMYLCASSMGPYEQYFGPGTRLTVT.

This clonotype was observed many times. The V and J genes are TRBV20-1 and TRBJ2-5, with 10 bases lining up with TRBD2. Germline CDR1 is DFQATT and CDR2 is SNEGSKA (reference sequence). V dropped 5 bases and J dropped 5; count of bases not matched to a gene: 8. The CDR3 sequence is 14 residues long. This CDR3 reads CSASRAGGPETQYF. CDR3 in DNA: TGCAGTGCTTCCCGAGCGGGAGGGCCCGAGACCCAGTACTTC.

This clonotype has just a few counts. The genes are TRBV20-1 and TRBJ1-5; D call uncertain. In germline, CDR1 is DFQATT, CDR2 SNEGSKA (reference sequence). The CDR3 contains 14 residues. The V and J ends lost 3 bases and 4 bases respectively, with 13 bases between them. The CDR3 sequence: CSASSGFLNQPQHF. CDR3 bases: TGCAGTGCTAGTAGCGGGTTTCTTAATCAGCCCCAGCATTTT.

This clonotype has only a few counts. The chain employs TRBV29-1 and TRBJ2-6, with unresolved D. Between the trimmed V and J ends, which lost 0 bases and 12 bases, there was a span of 12 bases. The CDR3 totals 13 residues. Germline loops: CDR1 SQVTM, CDR2 ANQGSEA. CDR3 region: CSVEDSRRTVLTF. The CDR3 DNA reads as TGCAGCGTTGAAGATTCGAGACGGACCGTCCTGACTTTC.

This clonotype was counted between two and nine times. This sequence joins TRBV28 and TRBJ2-2; 9 bases fit TRBD1. J was trimmed by 2 bases and V by 6 bases; bases with no gene match: 7. This CDR3 has 16 amino acids. Germline CDR1 and CDR2: MDHEN and SYDVKM. CDR3 loop: CASRGGQGLNTGELFF. CDR3 DNA sequence: TGTGCCAGCAGGGGGGGACAGGGACTAAACACCGGGGAGCTGTTTTTT.

This chain links TRBV29-1 with TRBJ1-2; D remains ambiguous. Deletions cut 5 bases from V and 4 bases from J, with 5 bases between. The CDR3 runs to 10 residues. CDR1 SQVTM and CDR2 ANQGSEA come from the germline V gene. The CDR3 here is CSVSSYGYTF. The CDR3 DNA is TGCAGCGTTTCCAGCTATGGCTACACCTTC.

V is TRBV6-5 and J is TRBJ2-7, with D unclear. Looked up from germline, CDR1 is MNHEY and CDR2 is SVGAGI. Trimming shortened V by 4 bases and J by 4 bases, and 14 bases separated the two germline ends. CDR3 length equals 14 residues. CDR3 in DNA: TGTGCCAGCAGTTCTGGGGAACGGTCGTACGAGCAGTACTTC. Translating gives CASSSGERSYEQYF.

The gene calls are TRBV5-1 and TRBJ1-4; 8 bases line up with TRBD1. CDR3 length equals 14 residues. CDR1 and CDR2 from the germline V gene are SGHRS and YFSETQ. Trimming at V came to 4 bases and at J to 7 bases, leaving 6 bases not matched to a gene. The DNA of the CDR3 is TGCGCCAGCAGCCTGACAGGGGTCGCTGAAAAACTGTTTTTT. It specifies CASSLTGVAEKLFF.

This clonotype occurred many times. The rearrangement links TRBV12-3 or TRBV12-4 to TRBJ2-7; a weak D match, TRBD2 (5 bases). This CDR3 has 14 residues. The V end was cut by 0 bases, the J end by 2 bases, with 8 bases between. The CDR3 loop reads CASSLAAGPYEQYF. In DNA, the CDR3 is TGTGCCAGCAGTTTAGCGGCGGGCCCCTACGAGCAGTACTTC.

This clonotype was counted at least ten times. The chain links TRBV20-1 to TRBJ2-7; D tentatively reads TRBD1 or TRBD2 (6 bases each). The CDR3 spans 12 residues. Trimming took off 5 bases at V and 1 base at J, with 9 bases between the two ends. Germline V CDR1 and CDR2: DFQATT, SNEGSKA (reference sequence). DNA of the CDR3: TGCAGTGCTCAAGGGGGGTCCTACGAGCAGTACTTC. Translation gives CSAQGGSYEQYF.

In this sample, this clonotype turned up many times. The chain uses TRBV27 and TRBJ2-7; possibly TRBD2 for D (6 bases). The germline V and J ends were trimmed by 2 bases and 5 bases, with 7 bases remaining between them. The CDR3 is 12 amino acids. CDR1 is MNHEY, CDR2 SMNVEV, per germline (reference sequence). CDR3: CASSLPGDEQYF. The CDR3 coding sequence is TGTGCCAGCAGTTTACCGGGGGACGAGCAGTACTTC.

This chain uses TRBV30 with TRBJ1-1; no firm D call. CDR3 length: 17 amino acids. The V end lost 0 bases, the J end lost 4 bases, and 21 bases lay between the germline ends. The V gene's germline CDR1 is GTSNPN and CDR2 SVGIG (reference sequence). CDR3 sequence reads: CAWSVIGLRRMGTEAFF. The CDR3 DNA sequence: TGTGCCTGGAGTGTAATAGGGCTCCGTAGGATGGGCACTGAAGCTTTCTTT.

V usage is TRBV5-4 and J usage is TRBJ2-1; D ambiguous. V gave up 0 bases and J gave up 9 bases, with 13 bases separating them. The CDR3 has 14 amino acids. Looked up from germline, CDR1 is SGHNT and CDR2 is YYREEE (reference sequence). DNA for the CDR3: TGTGCCAGCAGCTTGGAGGATAGTCGGACTGAGCAGTTCTTC. Its translation is CASSLEDSRTEQFF. Drawing the rest from reference TRBV5-4 and TRBJ2-1, the complete variable domain is ETGVTQSPTHLIKTRGQQVTLRCSSQSGHNTVSWYQQALGQGPQFIFQYYREEENGRGNFPPRFSGLQFPNYSSELNVNALELDDSALYLCASSLEDSRTEQFFGPGTRLTVL.

At least ten counts were recorded for this clonotype. The chain couples TRBV5-1 to TRBJ1-1; 7 positions match TRBD1. The CDR3 runs to 14 residues. The germline V gene encodes CDR1 SGHRS and CDR2 YFSETQ. With V trimmed by 0 bases and J by 1 base, 0 bases remained unmatched. CDR3 protein: CASSLDRGNTEAFF. The CDR3, as DNA: TGCGCCAGCAGCTTGGACAGGGGGAACACTGAAGCTTTCTTT.

V and J are TRBV28 and TRBJ1-5; no clear D. Trimming took off 6 bases at V and 0 bases at J, with 12 bases between the two ends. CDR1 MDHEN and CDR2 SYDVKM come from the germline V gene. This CDR3 spans 15 amino acids. Here the CDR3 reads CASSQTRYSNQPQHF. Written as DNA, the CDR3 is TGTGCCAGCAGCCAAACAAGGTATAGCAATCAGCCCCAGCATTTT.